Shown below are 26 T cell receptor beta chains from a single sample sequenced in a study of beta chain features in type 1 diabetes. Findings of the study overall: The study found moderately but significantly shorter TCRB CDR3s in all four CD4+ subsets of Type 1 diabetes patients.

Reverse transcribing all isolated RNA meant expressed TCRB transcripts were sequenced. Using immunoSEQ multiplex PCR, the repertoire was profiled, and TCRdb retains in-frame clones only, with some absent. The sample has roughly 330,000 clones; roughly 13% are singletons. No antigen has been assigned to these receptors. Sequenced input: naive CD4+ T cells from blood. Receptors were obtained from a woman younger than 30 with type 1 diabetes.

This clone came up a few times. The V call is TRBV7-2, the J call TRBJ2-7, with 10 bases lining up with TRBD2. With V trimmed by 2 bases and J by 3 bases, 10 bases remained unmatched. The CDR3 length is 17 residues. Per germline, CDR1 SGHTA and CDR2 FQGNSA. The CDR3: CASSLNSGTSVHYEQYF. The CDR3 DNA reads TGTGCCAGCAGCTTAAACTCTGGGACTAGCGTGCACTACGAGCAGTACTTC. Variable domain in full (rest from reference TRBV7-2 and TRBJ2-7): GAGVSQSPSNKVTEKGKDVELRCDPISGHTALYWYRQSLGQGLEFLIYFQGNSAPDKSGLPSDRFSAERTGGSVSTLTIQRTQQEDSAVYLCASSLNSGTSVHYEQYFGPGTRLTVT.

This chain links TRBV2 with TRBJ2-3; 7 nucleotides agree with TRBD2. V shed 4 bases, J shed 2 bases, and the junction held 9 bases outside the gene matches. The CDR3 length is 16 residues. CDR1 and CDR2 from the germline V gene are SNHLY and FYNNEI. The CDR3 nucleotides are TGTGCCAGCAGTGGGGAGGGTGGAGGGGACACAGATACGCAGTATTTT. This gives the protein CASSGEGGGDTDTQYF.

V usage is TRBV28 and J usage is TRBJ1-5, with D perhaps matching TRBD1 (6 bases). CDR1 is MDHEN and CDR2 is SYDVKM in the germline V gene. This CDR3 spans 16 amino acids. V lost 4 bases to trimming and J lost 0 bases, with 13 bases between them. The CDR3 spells CASSSRAGASNQPQHF. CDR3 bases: TGTGCCAGCAGTTCCCGGGCAGGGGCTAGCAATCAGCCCCAGCATTTT.

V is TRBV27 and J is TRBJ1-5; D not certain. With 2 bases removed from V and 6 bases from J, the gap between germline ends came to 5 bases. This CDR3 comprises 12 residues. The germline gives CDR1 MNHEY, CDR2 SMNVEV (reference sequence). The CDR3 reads CASSLAGQPQHF. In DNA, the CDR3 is TGTGCCAGCAGTTTAGCGGGTCAGCCCCAGCATTTT.

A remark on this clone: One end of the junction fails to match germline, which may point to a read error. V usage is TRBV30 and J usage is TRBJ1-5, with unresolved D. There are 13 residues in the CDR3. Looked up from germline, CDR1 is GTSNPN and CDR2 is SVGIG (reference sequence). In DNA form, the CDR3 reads TGTGCCTGGAATGGGCAAGGAGGTTCCGGAACCTTTTTT. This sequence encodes CAWNGQGGSGTFF.

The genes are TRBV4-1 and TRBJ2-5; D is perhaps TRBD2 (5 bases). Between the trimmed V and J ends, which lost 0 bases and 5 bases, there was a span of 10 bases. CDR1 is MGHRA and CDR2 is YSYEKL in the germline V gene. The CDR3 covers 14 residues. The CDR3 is CASSQEVLAETQYF. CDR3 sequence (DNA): TGCGCCAGCAGCCAAGAGGTCTTAGCGGAGACCCAGTACTTC.

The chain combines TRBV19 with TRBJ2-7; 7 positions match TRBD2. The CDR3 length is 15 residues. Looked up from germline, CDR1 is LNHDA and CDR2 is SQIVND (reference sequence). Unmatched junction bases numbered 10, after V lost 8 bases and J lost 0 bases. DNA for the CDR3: TGTGCCAGTGCGGGATGGCGGGAGAACTCCTACGAGCAGTACGTC. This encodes CASAGWRENSYEQYV.

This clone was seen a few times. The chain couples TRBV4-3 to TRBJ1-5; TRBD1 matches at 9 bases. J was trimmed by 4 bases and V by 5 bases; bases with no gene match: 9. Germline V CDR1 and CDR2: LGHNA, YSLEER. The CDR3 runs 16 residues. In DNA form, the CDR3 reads TGCGCCAGCAGCGATACCGGGACAGGGACAAATCAGCCCCAGCATTTT. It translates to CASSDTGTGTNQPQHF.

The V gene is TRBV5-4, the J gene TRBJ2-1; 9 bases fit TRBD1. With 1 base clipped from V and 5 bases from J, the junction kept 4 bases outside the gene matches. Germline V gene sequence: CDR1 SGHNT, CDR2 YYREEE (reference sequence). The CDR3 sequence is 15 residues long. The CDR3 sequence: CASSLYGTGHNEQFF. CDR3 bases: TGTGCCAGCAGCTTGTACGGGACAGGGCACAATGAGCAGTTCTTC. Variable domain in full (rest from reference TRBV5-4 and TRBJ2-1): ETGVTQSPTHLIKTRGQQVTLRCSSQSGHNTVSWYQQALGQGPQFIFQYYREEENGRGNFPPRFSGLQFPNYSSELNVNALELDDSALYLCASSLYGTGHNEQFFGPGTRLTVL.

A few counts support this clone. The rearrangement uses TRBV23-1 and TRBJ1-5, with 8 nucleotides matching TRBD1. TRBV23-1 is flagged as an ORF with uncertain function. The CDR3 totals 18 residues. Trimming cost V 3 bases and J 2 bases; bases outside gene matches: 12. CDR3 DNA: TGCGCCAGCAGTCAGCTACGGACAGGGCAAAGGGGCAATCAGCCCCAGCATTTT. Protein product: CASSQLRTGQRGNQPQHF.

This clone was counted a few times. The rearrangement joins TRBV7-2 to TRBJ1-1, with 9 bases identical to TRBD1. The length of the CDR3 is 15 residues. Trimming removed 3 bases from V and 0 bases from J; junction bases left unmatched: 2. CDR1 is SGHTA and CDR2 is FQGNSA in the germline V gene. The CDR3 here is CASSFGTGMNTEAFF. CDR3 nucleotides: TGTGCCAGCAGCTTCGGGACAGGGATGAACACTGAAGCTTTCTTT.

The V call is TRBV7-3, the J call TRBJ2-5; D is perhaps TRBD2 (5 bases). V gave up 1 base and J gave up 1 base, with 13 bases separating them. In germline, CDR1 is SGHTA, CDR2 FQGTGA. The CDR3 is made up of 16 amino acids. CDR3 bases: TGTGCCAGCAGCTTAAGGGCGGGCGGCCCCCAAGAGACCCAGTACTTC. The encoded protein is CASSLRAGGPQETQYF.

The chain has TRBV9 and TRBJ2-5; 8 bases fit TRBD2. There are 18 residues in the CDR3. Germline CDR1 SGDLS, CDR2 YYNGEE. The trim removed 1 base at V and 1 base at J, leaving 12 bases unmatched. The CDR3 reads CASSVRLAGNSAQETQYF. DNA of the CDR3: TGTGCCAGCAGCGTAAGGCTAGCGGGTAATTCGGCCCAAGAGACCCAGTACTTC.

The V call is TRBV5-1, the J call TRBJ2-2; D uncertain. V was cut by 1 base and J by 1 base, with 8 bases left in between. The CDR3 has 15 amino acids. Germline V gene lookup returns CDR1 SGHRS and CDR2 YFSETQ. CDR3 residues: CASSLYLVNTGELFF. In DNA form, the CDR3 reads TGCGCCAGCAGCTTGTACCTAGTGAACACCGGGGAGCTGTTTTTT.

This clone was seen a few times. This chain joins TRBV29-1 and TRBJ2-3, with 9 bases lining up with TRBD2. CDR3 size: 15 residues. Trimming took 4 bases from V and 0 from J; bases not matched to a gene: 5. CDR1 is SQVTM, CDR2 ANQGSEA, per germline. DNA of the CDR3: TGCAGCGTTGGGTGGCTAGCGGGAAGCACAGATACGCAGTATTTT. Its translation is CSVGWLAGSTDTQYF.

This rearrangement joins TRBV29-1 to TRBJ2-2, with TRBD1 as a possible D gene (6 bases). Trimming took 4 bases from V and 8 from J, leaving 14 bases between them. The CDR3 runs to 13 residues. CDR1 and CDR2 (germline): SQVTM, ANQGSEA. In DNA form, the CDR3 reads TGCAGCGTTGGGGTACAGGGTGTAGGGGAGCTGTTTTTT. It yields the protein CSVGVQGVGELFF.

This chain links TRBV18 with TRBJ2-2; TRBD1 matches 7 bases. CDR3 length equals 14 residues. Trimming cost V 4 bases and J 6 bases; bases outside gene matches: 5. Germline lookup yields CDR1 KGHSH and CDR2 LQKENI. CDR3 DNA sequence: TGTGCCAGCTCACTTGACAGGGTCTCCGGGGAGCTGTTTTTT. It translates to CASSLDRVSGELFF.

CDR3 in amino acids: CASNTVPGEQFF. The DNA of the CDR3 is TGTGCCAGCAATACCGTCCCCGGTGAGCAGTTCTTC. The gene calls are TRBV28 and TRBJ2-1; D ambiguous. The V end was cut by 7 bases, the J end by 9 bases, with 13 bases between. This CDR3 is built from 12 residues. In germline, CDR1 is MDHEN, CDR2 SYDVKM. Full variable domain (outside the CDR3, taken from reference TRBV28 and TRBJ2-1): DVKVTQSSRYLVKRTGEKVFLECVQDMDHENMFWYRQDPGLGLRLIYFSYDVKMKEKGDIPEGYSVSREKKERFSLILESASTNQTSMYLCASNTVPGEQFFGPGTRLTVL.

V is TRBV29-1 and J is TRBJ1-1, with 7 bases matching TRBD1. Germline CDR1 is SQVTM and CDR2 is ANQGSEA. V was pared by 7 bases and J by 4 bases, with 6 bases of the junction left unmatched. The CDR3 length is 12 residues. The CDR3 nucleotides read TGCAGCGCGGCAGGGGGAGTCACTGAAGCTTTCTTT. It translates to CSAAGGVTEAFF. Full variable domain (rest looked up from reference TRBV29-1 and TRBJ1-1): SAVISQKPSRDICQRGTSLTIQCQVDSQVTMMFWYRQQPGQSLTLIATANQGSEATYESGFVIDKFPISRPNLTFSTLTVSNMSPEDSSIYLCSAAGGVTEAFFGQGTRLTVV.

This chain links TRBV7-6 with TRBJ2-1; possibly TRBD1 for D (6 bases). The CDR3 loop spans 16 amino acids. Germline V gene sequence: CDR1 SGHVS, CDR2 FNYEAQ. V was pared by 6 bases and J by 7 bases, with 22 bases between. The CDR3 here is CASRGRGSGRGNEQFF. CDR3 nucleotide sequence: TGTGCCAGCAGGGGAAGGGGGAGCGGTAGGGGAAATGAGCAGTTCTTC.

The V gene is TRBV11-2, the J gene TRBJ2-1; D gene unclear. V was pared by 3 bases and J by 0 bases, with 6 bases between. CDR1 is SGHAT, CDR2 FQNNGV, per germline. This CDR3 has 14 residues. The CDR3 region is CASSLQYSYNEQFF. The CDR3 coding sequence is TGTGCCAGCAGCTTGCAGTACTCCTACAATGAGCAGTTCTTC.

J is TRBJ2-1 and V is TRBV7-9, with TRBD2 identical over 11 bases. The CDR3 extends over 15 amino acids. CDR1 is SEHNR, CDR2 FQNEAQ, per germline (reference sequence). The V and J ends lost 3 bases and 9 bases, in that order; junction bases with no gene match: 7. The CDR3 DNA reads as TGTGCCAGCAGCTTGGCACTAGCGGGAGTGGTTGAGCAGTTCTTC. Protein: CASSLALAGVVEQFF.

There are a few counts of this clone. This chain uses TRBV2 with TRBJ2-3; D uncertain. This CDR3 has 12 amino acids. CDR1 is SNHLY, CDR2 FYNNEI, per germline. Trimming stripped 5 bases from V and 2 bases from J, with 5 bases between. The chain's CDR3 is CASSYNTDTQYF. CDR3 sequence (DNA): TGTGCCAGCAGTTATAACACAGATACGCAGTATTTT.

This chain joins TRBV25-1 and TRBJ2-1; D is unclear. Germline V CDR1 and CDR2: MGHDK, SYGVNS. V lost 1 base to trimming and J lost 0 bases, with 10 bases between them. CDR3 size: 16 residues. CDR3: CASSESGASSYNEQFF. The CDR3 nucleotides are TGTGCCAGCAGTGAATCAGGCGCCAGCTCCTACAATGAGCAGTTCTTC.

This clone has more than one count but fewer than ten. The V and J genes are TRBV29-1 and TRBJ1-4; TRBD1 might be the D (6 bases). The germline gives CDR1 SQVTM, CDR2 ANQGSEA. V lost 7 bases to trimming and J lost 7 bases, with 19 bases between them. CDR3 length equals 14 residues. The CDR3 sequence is CSAGPGTRSEKLFF. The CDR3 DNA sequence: TGCAGCGCCGGGCCCGGGACACGGAGTGAAAAACTGTTTTTT.

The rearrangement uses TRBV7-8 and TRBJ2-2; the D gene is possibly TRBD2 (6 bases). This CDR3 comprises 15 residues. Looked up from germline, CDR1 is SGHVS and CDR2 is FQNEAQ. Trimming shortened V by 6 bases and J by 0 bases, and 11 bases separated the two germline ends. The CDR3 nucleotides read TGTGCCAGCAGTTGGGGGGAGGCGAACACCGGGGAGCTGTTTTTT. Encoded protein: CASSWGEANTGELFF.